The 7 T cell receptor beta chains in this list originate from one sample, sequenced in a study of shared clonotypes between healthy human individuals. Some clones are missing from TCRdb's copy, which holds only in-frame ones; the method was immunoSEQ multiplex PCR. Seen here are about 2 million clones, about 95% observed once, and the top ten hold 0.13%. The specimen was naive CD4+ T cells sorted from blood. Subset denoted: CD45RA+ positively selected. These receptors were obtained from a man aged 18 to 29 in good health.

The chain combines TRBV19 with TRBJ1-5; D possibly corresponds to TRBD1 (5 bases). The CDR3 runs to 13 residues. V lost 9 bases to trimming and J lost 6 bases, with 15 bases between them. Germline values: CDR1 LNHDA, CDR2 SQIVND (reference sequence). In DNA, the CDR3 is TGTGCCAGCTGGGACGGTCGGGGTCAGCCCCAGCATTTT. It translates to CASWDGRGQPQHF.

This chain links TRBV9 with TRBJ1-2; 10 bases line up with TRBD1. The CDR3 sequence is 15 residues long. Germline V gene data show CDR1 as SGDLS and CDR2 as YYNGEE. The trim removed 3 bases at V and 8 bases at J, leaving 10 bases unmatched. CDR3: CASSDLGTGEGGYTF. The CDR3 bases are TGTGCCAGCAGCGACTTGGGGACAGGGGAAGGCGGCTACACCTTC. The complete variable domain, with remaining parts taken from reference TRBV9 and TRBJ1-2, reads DSGVTQTPKHLITATGQRVTLRCSPRSGDLSVYWYQQSLDQGLQFLIQYYNGEERAKGNILERFSAQQFPDLHSELNLSSLELGDSALYFCASSDLGTGEGGYTFGSGTRLTVV.

The chain joins TRBV2 to TRBJ2-7, with a weak D call TRBD1 (5 bases). Trimming pared 5 bases from V and 6 bases from J, leaving 11 bases between. The CDR3 spans 12 residues. Per the germline V gene, CDR1 is SNHLY and CDR2 is FYNNEI. CDR3 in amino acids: CASSLGRREQYF. Here the CDR3 DNA reads TGTGCCAGCAGTCTGGGGCGGCGCGAGCAGTACTTC.

Comments on this clone: A read error may explain this, as a much larger clone is one base away. The CDR3 loop reads CASGLESGTSYEQYF. CDR3 coding DNA: TGCGCCAGCGGCTTGGAATCTGGGACTTCCTACGAGCAGTACTTC. The gene calls are TRBV5-1 and TRBJ2-5, with a possible D match to TRBD2 (6 bases). The J call is doubtful: the DNA matches TRBJ2-7 better. Germline V lookup: CDR1 SGHRS, CDR2 YFSETQ. The CDR3 is made up of 15 amino acids.

J is TRBJ1-5 and V is TRBV9; D ambiguous. CDR3 length: 15 residues. V gave up 0 bases and J gave up 1 base, with 8 bases separating them. Germline CDR1 is SGDLS and CDR2 is YYNGEE. CDR3 protein: CASSVGPQSNQPQHF. The CDR3 region has the DNA TGTGCCAGCAGCGTAGGTCCACAGAGCAATCAGCCCCAGCATTTT.

The J gene is TRBJ2-7, the V gene TRBV11-3, with 11 bases identical to TRBD1. Germline loops: CDR1 SGHNT, CDR2 YENEEA. The CDR3 loop spans 16 amino acids. The V segment lost 2 bases and the J segment 6 bases; nucleotides outside the gene matches: 9. CDR3 region: CASSLYGGQGASEQYF. As DNA, the CDR3 is TGTGCCAGCAGCTTATACGGTGGACAGGGGGCTAGCGAGCAGTACTTC.

The V call is TRBV10-3, the J call TRBJ2-3; D is possibly TRBD2 (5 bases). Trimming stripped 6 bases from V and 1 base from J, with 11 bases between. Germline lookup yields CDR1 ENHRY and CDR2 SYGVKD. The CDR3 length is 14 residues. The CDR3 protein is CAIRPGSGTDTQYF. In DNA form, the CDR3 reads TGTGCCATCAGGCCGGGGTCGGGCACAGATACGCAGTATTTT.